This entry concerns a single T cell receptor beta chain. Its antigen is not identified. At one boundary the junction diverges from the germline segment, which might be a read error. The sample belongs to a study of post-analysis software for immune sequencing data. About the study: Both relapsing-remitting and secondary progressive multiple sclerosis featured among the disease courses, as did progressive-relapsing multiple sclerosis.

Study-wide findings and caveats: TRBV5-6, TRBV5-1 and TRBV20-1 belonged to a set of a handful of TRBV segments that were more frequent in patients than controls.

The CDR3 covers 16 residues. Carried by the TCR beta cDNA libraries were unique molecular identifiers. Using its own MiXCR run on the PCR reads, TCRdb lists one record per CDR3 protein. This sample has 550,000 to 700,000 distinct CDR3 sequences; 44% occur once, and the top ten carry 1.7%. The clonotype was recovered from a girl aged 10 to 17 with multiple sclerosis. The sample consisted of blood. The gene calls are TRBV12-3 or TRBV12-4 and TRBJ2-6; the D gene is possibly TRBD2 (5 bases). The CDR3 loop is CAGSLFGNSGANVLTF. In nucleotides, the CDR3 is TGTGCCGGCAGTTTGTTCGGGAACTCTGGGGCCAACGTCCTGACTTTC.